This is a list of T cell receptor beta chains from one sample in a study of shared clonotypes between healthy human individuals. Libraries were prepared by immunoSEQ multiplex PCR; TCRdb keeps only in-frame clonotypes and omits some of them. The sample carries about 2.1 million clones, around 95% recorded once. What was sequenced was naive CD8+ T cells from PBMCs. Every receptor here comes from a man aged 18 to 35 in good health. Some clones in this sample may be carry-over from other donors' samples. The conserved cysteine and the conserved F or W are not part of the CDR3 here. Clone size is given for some rows only: seen once, a few or many times, or a class if the clone is expanded.

TRBV5-4 12 . ASNADRGSYGYT
TRBV19 11 . ASSILPGYEQY
TRBV21-1 14 . ASSTYLRRAADTQY
TRBV5-1 16 . ASSLNRALAGGPGELF
TRBV13 13 . ASNPGAGGAKTQY
TRBV7-9 13 . ASSIGIIPTVSAF
TRBV19 10 . ASRTPGAGYT
TRBV27 14 . ASSLGLAYGHNEQF
TRBV7-8 14 once ASSLVADRAKNIQY
TRBV6-1 9 . ASRTGPGQF
TRBV5-4 11 once ASRGDRSYEQY
TRBV7-8 14 . ASSKIAGGVRETQY
TRBV19 10 . ASSIPPQPQH
TRBV9 11 . ASSPNGGFGYT
TRBV6-5 12 few ASSQSSGNQPQH
TRBV27 13 . ASSLGATPTGELF
TRBV4-3 12 . ASSPGQGTYEQY
TRBV30 12 few AWSVSLSGQPQH
TRBV27 10 . ASSEYHNEQF
TRBV19 14 . ASSIDAGRYTGELF
TRBV27 12 . ASSGLNPYNEQF
TRBV9 13 few ASSVGGAGNTEAF
TRBV12-2 18 . ASLVPRSGGGFSGANVLT
TRBV28 13 . ASGGMIGLTDTQY
TRBV27 12 once ASSLSNSNYGYT
TRBV6-5 13 . ASSWDSGGRTEAF
TRBV5-1 13 few ASSSYRGGYTEAF
TRBV7-6 15 . ASSLAPLGGAAYEQY
TRBV19 15 . ASSIDLPSFLADTQY
TRBV27 13 . ASSLRSGVDYGYT
TRBV13 13 . ASSLVHISGNTIY
TRBV6-5 12 . ASSLGRVNEKLF
TRBV2 12 . ASSVGQAYNEQF
TRBV29-1 10 . STYEGTDTQY
TRBV7-9 13 . ASTGGLLSYNEQF
TRBV19 11 . ASRTGISGELF
TRBV5-4 11 . ASSGNSGEKLF